This TCR beta chain was found in a study of T cell responses to AZD1222 COVID-19 vaccine. TCRdb's table, derived via immunoSEQ multiplex PCR, lists solely in-frame clones and lacks some. The table has about 120,000 clones, around 89% seen once. Germline CDR1 and CDR2: SGHAT and FQNNGV. CDR3 length equals 17 residues. V gave up 4 bases and J gave up 2 bases; unmatched junction bases: 7. The study, taken as a whole, reports: The study found Spike-specific TCR breadth and depth rose after two AZD1222 doses. Repertoires were obtained solely post-peak T cell response. Across the whole spike, CD4 TCRs peaked at regions 160-218 and 743-854.

On this clone itself: Antigen specificity is unknown.

V gene TRBV11-2 combines with J gene TRBJ2-1; 11 positions match TRBD2. Source: peripheral blood, taken on day 0 of MenACWY control vaccination. This sequence originates from an adult in good health. The CDR3, as DNA: TGTGCCAGCAGCTACAGGACTAGCGGGCGGACCTACAATGAGCAGTTCTTC. It encodes CASSYRTSGRTYNEQFF. The full variable domain, its missing parts supplied by reference TRBV11-2 and TRBJ2-1, is EAGVAQSPRYKIIEKRQSVAFWCNPISGHATLYWYQQILGQGPKLLIQFQNNGVVDDSQLPKDRFSAERLKGVDSTLKIQPAKLEDSAVYLCASSYRTSGRTYNEQFFGPGTRLTVL.